This TCR beta chain stems from a study of cytomegalovirus exposure and HLA in healthy donors. Study-wide findings and caveats: In most subjects, TCR beta sequences reportedly gave accurate predictions of HLA-A and HLA-B alleles. Later analysis identified a missense DCLRE1C variant that was linked to TCR beta V- and J-gene trimming. Among the most significant clusters, several appeared linked to common viral pathogens in a later analysis.

V was clipped by 0 bases and J by 6 bases; unmatched bases: 6. This CDR3 region has 14 residues. The germline gives CDR1 SGHNT, CDR2 YYREEE (reference sequence). The PCR had 60 Vbeta and 13 Jbeta primers. TCRdb keeps only in-frame clones here, not all; method: immunoSEQ multiplex PCR. This table holds some 170,000 clones, roughly 89% found once. A word on this clone: Antigen specificity is unknown.

Sample: PBMCs. This sequence was found in a woman aged 25 to 45 in good health and CMV-seronegative. V usage is TRBV5-4 and J usage is TRBJ2-7; the match to TRBD1 covers 7 bases. As DNA, the CDR3 is TGTGCCAGCAGCTTGGTTTCGGGACAGAGCGAGCAGTACTTC. Translating it yields CASSLVSGQSEQYF.